These 26 T cell receptor beta chains originate from one sample sequenced in a study of T-cell memory formation after mild COVID-19. Via MiXCR, TCRdb re-called the 5' RACE reads, giving one row per CDR3 protein. Of 500,000 to 600,000 distinct CDR3 sequences in the sample, around 17% are singletons; the top ten hold around 12%. The sequencing sample was made of PBMCs or a T cell subset sorted from them (not recorded which). The source of these receptors is an adult woman who had mild COVID-19 (a few samples of this study predate the infection). Cell type and time point are not known.

CDR3 sequence: CASGDRGRSYEQYF. The CDR3, as DNA: TGTGCCAGCGGAGACAGGGGCCGTTCCTACGAGCAGTACTTC. This chain links TRBV19 with TRBJ2-7; TRBD1 matches 8 bases. V shed 9 bases and J 1 base; nucleotides not matched to a gene: 8. There are 14 residues in the CDR3. Germline V gene sequence: CDR1 LNHDA, CDR2 SQIVND (reference sequence). The variable domain in full, completed from reference TRBV19 and TRBJ2-7, reads DGGITQSPKYLFRKEGQNVTLSCEQNLNHDAMYWYRQDPGQGLRLIYYSQIVNDFQKGDIAEGYSVSREKKESFPLTVTSAQKNPTAFYLCASGDRGRSYEQYFGPGTRLTVT.

This clonotype was seen only a few times. The CDR3 is CASSVTGTGPYEQYF. The CDR3 coding sequence is TGTGCCAGCAGCGTCACCGGGACAGGACCCTACGAGCAGTACTTC. The rearrangement links TRBV9 to TRBJ2-7, with TRBD1 identical over 8 bases. V lost 2 bases, J lost 2 bases, and 6 bases stayed unmatched. This CDR3 is 15 amino acids long. The germline gives CDR1 SGDLS, CDR2 YYNGEE.

The V and J genes are TRBV11-2 and TRBJ2-3; possible D gene TRBD2, 5 bases. Germline-derived CDR1 and CDR2 are SGHAT and FQNNGV. V lost 0 bases, J lost 4 bases, and 11 bases lay in between. CDR3 length: 15 amino acids. CDR3 nucleotide sequence: TGTGCCAGCAGCTTAGACTTGCGGACTTCAGATACGCAGTATTTT. Its translation: CASSLDLRTSDTQYF.

This clonotype was counted between two and nine times. The chain uses TRBV5-1 and TRBJ2-5; D not resolved. The CDR3 totals 11 residues. Trimming left V 4 bases short and J 5 bases short, with 6 bases between. Per germline, CDR1 SGHRS and CDR2 YFSETQ. CDR3 region: CASSMQETQYF. The CDR3 bases are TGCGCCAGCAGCATGCAGGAGACCCAGTACTTC.

The chain carries TRBV13 and TRBJ2-1; 8 positions match TRBD2. CDR1 is PRHDT and CDR2 is FYEKMQ in the germline V gene (reference sequence). V shed 0 bases, J shed 8 bases, and the junction held 12 bases outside the gene matches. CDR3 length: 17 residues. The chain's CDR3 is CASSLGSGGAFTDEQFF. The DNA of the CDR3 is TGTGCCAGCAGCTTAGGGAGCGGGGGTGCCTTTACGGATGAGCAGTTCTTC.

J is TRBJ2-1 and V is TRBV6-2 or TRBV6-3, with 10 bases fitting TRBD2. Germline V gives CDR1 MNHEY, CDR2 SVGEGT. J gave up 12 bases and V 8 bases, and 16 bases lay outside the gene matches. CDR3 length: 15 residues. CDR3 in DNA: TGTGCCAGCGGGAGAGCGGGAGGGAAATCAAGTGTGCAGTTCTTC. It encodes CASGRAGGKSSVQFF.

V is TRBV3-1 and J is TRBJ2-7; the match to TRBD2 covers 12 bases. Trimming removed 4 bases from V and 3 bases from J; junction bases left unmatched: 7. The CDR3 has 16 residues. The germline CDR1 and CDR2 sequences are LGHDT and YNNKEL (reference sequence). The DNA for the CDR3 is TGTGCCAGCAGCCTACGCCCGACTAGCGGGAGCTACGAGCAGTACTTC. Amino acid sequence: CASSLRPTSGSYEQYF.

A few counts support this clonotype. J is TRBJ1-1 and V is TRBV12-3 or TRBV12-4, with D tentatively TRBD1 (5 bases). The ends were cut back, 8 bases at V and 5 bases at J, with 30 bases in the middle. The CDR3 runs to 18 residues. CDR3 DNA sequence: TGTGCCAGCGGCCCTCCCCGGGGACCGGGTCCTGGACGGACTGAAGCTTTCTTT. Translation gives CASGPPRGPGPGRTEAFF.

The chain couples TRBV9 to TRBJ2-7; 8 bases line up with TRBD2. V shed 0 bases, J shed 4 bases, and the junction held 6 bases outside the gene matches. CDR3 size: 15 residues. Germline V gives CDR1 SGDLS, CDR2 YYNGEE. CDR3: CASSVGNSGIYEQYF. Here the CDR3 DNA reads TGTGCCAGCAGCGTAGGTAATAGCGGGATTTACGAGCAGTACTTC.

This clonotype was seen a handful of times. V and J are TRBV5-1 and TRBJ2-7; perhaps TRBD1 as D (6 bases). Trimming cost V 4 bases and J 3 bases, with 14 bases left between them. The CDR3 totals 14 residues. Germline V gene sequence: CDR1 SGHRS, CDR2 YFSETQ. In DNA form, the CDR3 reads TGCGCCAGCAGCGGCGAACAGGGAATCTACGAGCAGTACTTC. Its protein product is CASSGEQGIYEQYF.

This clonotype has just a few counts. The CDR3 is CASSPGPNYFNEQFF. The DNA of the CDR3 is TGTGCCAGCAGTCCCGGACCGAACTATTTCAATGAGCAGTTCTTC. The V gene is TRBV11-2, the J gene TRBJ2-1; D not resolved. Germline values: CDR1 SGHAT, CDR2 FQNNGV. This CDR3 comprises 15 residues. The V gene lost 6 bases and the J gene lost 6 bases, with 18 bases spanning the gap.

A few counts support this clonotype. This chain uses TRBV19 with TRBJ1-2; 9 bases are a match to TRBD1. The CDR3 is 13 amino acids. V was clipped by 7 bases and J by 5 bases; unmatched bases: 5. Germline V gene data show CDR1 as LNHDA and CDR2 as SQIVND (reference sequence). Here the CDR3 reads CASTRDRVYGYTF. For the CDR3, the DNA is TGTGCCAGTACCAGGGACAGGGTTTATGGCTACACCTTC.

This chain joins TRBV20-1 and TRBJ2-1; the match to TRBD2 covers 9 bases. V lost 1 base and J lost 7; bases outside the gene matches: 8. Per the germline V gene, CDR1 is DFQATT and CDR2 is SNEGSKA (reference sequence). The CDR3 contains 15 residues. CDR3: CSARAPGTSSNEQFF. CDR3 sequence (DNA): TGCAGTGCTAGAGCTCCCGGGACTAGCTCGAATGAGCAGTTCTTC.

This clonotype was observed a handful of times. The CDR3 bases are TGCGCCAGCAGCTTGAACACGGGGGGCGAGCAGTACTTC. Protein: CASSLNTGGEQYF. The chain couples TRBV5-1 to TRBJ2-7; 7 bases line up with TRBD2. Per the germline V gene, CDR1 is SGHRS and CDR2 is YFSETQ. V dropped 1 base and J dropped 6; count of bases not matched to a gene: 4. The CDR3 sequence is 13 residues long.

This clonotype was counted only a few times. This rearrangement joins TRBV6-2 or TRBV6-3 to TRBJ2-1; 7 bases align to TRBD2. The CDR3 contains 16 residues. Trimming removed 5 bases from V and 9 bases from J; junction bases left unmatched: 16. Germline-derived CDR1 and CDR2 are MNHEY and SVGEGT. The CDR3 DNA sequence: TGTGCCAGCAGTCCAAAACCTAGCGGCCTGAATAGTGAGCAGTTCTTC. The encoded protein is CASSPKPSGLNSEQFF.

The chain couples TRBV4-2 to TRBJ1-2; a weak D match, TRBD1 (5 bases). The V end lost 1 base, the J end lost 6 bases, and 12 bases lay between the germline ends. Germline V lookup: CDR1 LGHNA, CDR2 YNFKEQ. The CDR3 is 14 residues long. CDR3 region: CASSQVWGMDGYTF. The CDR3 DNA is TGTGCCAGCAGCCAAGTGTGGGGGATGGATGGCTACACCTTC.

The rearrangement links TRBV21-1 to TRBJ2-7. TRBV21-1 is listed as a pseudogene. CDR3 length: 13 amino acids. The DNA for the CDR3 is TGTGCCAGCAGCGCGTTCCCAACCTACGAGCAGTACTTC. Encoded protein: CASSAFPTYEQYF.

This chain joins TRBV12-3 or TRBV12-4 and TRBJ1-1; tentatively, D is TRBD1 (5 bases). The ends were cut back, 3 bases at V and 5 bases at J, with 13 bases in the middle. The CDR3 is made up of 14 amino acids. In DNA, the CDR3 is TGTGCCAGCAGTTTTTCGCCAGGGCAGACTGAAGCTTTCTTT. It encodes CASSFSPGQTEAFF.

Only a few counts were recorded for this clonotype. The gene calls are TRBV6-2 or TRBV6-3 and TRBJ1-1; D unresolved. The CDR3 is 13 residues long. Germline lookup yields CDR1 MNHEY and CDR2 SVGEGT. V shed 4 bases and J shed 4 bases, with 10 bases lying between them. Here the CDR3 reads CASSFVVGTEAFF. The CDR3 DNA reads as TGTGCCAGCAGTTTTGTTGTTGGCACTGAAGCTTTCTTT.

This clonotype occurred a few times. The rearrangement uses TRBV4-1 and TRBJ1-5, with TRBD1 as a possible D gene (5 bases). The CDR3 totals 16 residues. Germline V gene sequence: CDR1 MGHRA, CDR2 YSYEKL. Between the trimmed V and J ends, which lost 1 base and 4 bases, there was a span of 14 bases. The CDR3: CASSQVVLGGNQPQHF. CDR3 coding DNA: TGCGCCAGCAGCCAAGTAGTTTTGGGGGGGAATCAGCCCCAGCATTTT.

The chain is built from TRBV6-6 and TRBJ2-3, with 9 bases fitting TRBD2. The CDR3 has 15 amino acids. Germline assignment: CDR1 MNHNY and CDR2 SVGAGI (reference sequence). Trimming took 4 bases from V and 3 from J; bases not matched to a gene: 5. Written as DNA, the CDR3 is TGTGCCAGCAGTTCTCTAGCGGGGCGTACAGATACGCAGTATTTT. Its translation is CASSSLAGRTDTQYF.

V gene TRBV5-1 combines with J gene TRBJ1-1; no reliable D call. This CDR3 contains 14 residues. Germline-derived CDR1 and CDR2 are SGHRS and YFSETQ. Trimming took off 6 bases at V and 0 bases at J, with 12 bases between the two ends. CDR3 DNA sequence: TGCGCCAGCAAGCTAGGAGGGATGAACACTGAAGCTTTCTTT. This encodes CASKLGGMNTEAFF. The full variable domain, with the rest looked up from reference TRBV5-1 and TRBJ1-1, is KAGVTQTPRYLIKTRGQQVTLSCSPISGHRSVSWYQQTPGQGLQFLFEYFSETQRNKGNFPGRFSGRQFSNSRSEMNVSTLELGDSALYLCASKLGGMNTEAFFGQGTRLTVV.

The V gene is TRBV4-3, the J gene TRBJ2-3; 14 bases line up with TRBD2. CDR1 LGHNA and CDR2 YSLEER come from the germline V gene. The trim removed 0 bases at V and 0 bases at J, leaving 8 bases unmatched. This CDR3 region has 20 residues. In DNA, the CDR3 is TGCGCCAGCAGCCAAGAAGAGACTAGCGGGAGGGCCCCTAGCACAGATACGCAGTATTTT. Translating gives CASSQEETSGRAPSTDTQYF.

The chain employs TRBV5-1 and TRBJ2-7, with D unresolved. V lost 0 bases to trimming and J lost 3 bases, with 7 bases between them. The V gene's germline CDR1 is SGHRS and CDR2 YFSETQ. CDR3 length: 13 residues. The CDR3 region has the DNA TGCGCCAGCAGCTTGGAAGCCGACTACGAGCAGTACTTC. Encoded protein: CASSLEADYEQYF.

This clonotype was detected ten times or more. The chain uses TRBV24-1 and TRBJ2-5, with D perhaps TRBD1 (6 bases). This CDR3 spans 15 amino acids. V was shortened by 5 bases and J by 5 bases, with 17 bases between the two germline ends. Germline-derived CDR1 and CDR2 are KGHDR and SFDVKD. CDR3 bases: TGTGCCACCAGTGCGGGACATTCTTCGCAGGAGACCCAGTACTTC. Its protein is CATSAGHSSQETQYF.

In this sample, this clonotype turned up a few times. This chain links TRBV5-1 with TRBJ1-1, with a possible D match to TRBD1 (6 bases). V lost 7 bases to trimming and J lost 0 bases, with 16 bases between them. The V gene's germline CDR1 is SGHRS and CDR2 YFSETQ. The CDR3 covers 15 residues. The CDR3, as DNA: TGCGCCAGCGGTTCCAGGGGCAGCTTGAACACTGAAGCTTTCTTT. The encoded protein is CASGSRGSLNTEAFF.